A selection of T cell receptor beta chains follows, all from one sample in a study of T cell responses to AZD1222 COVID-19 vaccine. Measured with immunoSEQ multiplex PCR; TCRdb has only the in-frame clones, and not every one. The repertoire holds 90,000 to 110,000 clones, with approximately 90% as singletons. Sample: peripheral blood, taken on day 0 of AZD1222 vaccination. The receptor set was obtained from an adult in good health. CDR3s include the opening cysteine and the closing phenylalanine or tryptophan. Each record gives: clone size, J gene, V gene, D gene, CDR3 DNA, CDR3 protein. The D gene is left open where the match is weak. The size entry is marked missing in some rows and otherwise reads once, few, many or a size class.

>once|TRBJ1-4|TRBV20-1|-
TGCAGTGCTAGTGGGGGGGAGCATGAAAAACTGTTTTTT
CSASGGEHEKLFF
>-|TRBJ1-2|TRBV5-1|TRBD1
TGCGCCAGCAGCCACGGACAGGGAATATCTAACTATGGCTACACCTTC
CASSHGQGISNYGYTF
>-|TRBJ2-2|TRBV3-1/TRBV3-2|TRBD2
TGTGCCAGCAGCCAAGAAAGGAAGCAGCGGGAGAGGACCGGGGAGCTGTTTTTT
CASSQERKQRERTGELFF
>-|TRBJ1-4|TRBV29-1|-
TGCAGCGTTGAAGTGGGCGTAACTAATGAAAAACTGTTTTTT
CSVEVGVTNEKLFF
>few|TRBJ1-6|TRBV19|TRBD1
TGTGCCAGTAGTCTCATACAGGGGGGTTCACCCCTCCACTTT
CASSLIQGGSPLHF
>-|TRBJ1-1|TRBV7-3|-
TGTGCCAGCAGCTTAGGGCCGGCCACTGAAGCTTTCTTT
CASSLGPATEAFF
>-|TRBJ1-2|TRBV28|-
TGTGCCAGCAGTTTGGGGAGGCCCTACTATGGCTACACCTTC
CASSLGRPYYGYTF
>-|TRBJ1-2|TRBV7-2|-
TGTGCCAGCAGCCAGACAGGAGGGTACTATGGCTACACCTTC
CASSQTGGYYGYTF
>once|TRBJ1-6|TRBV21-1|-
TGTGCCAGCAGCAAAGGCTCGGTTGTAAGGAGGGGCAATAATTCACCCCTCCACTTT
CASSKGSVVRRGNNSPLHF
>-|TRBJ1-1|TRBV6-2/TRBV6-3|-
TGTGCCAGCAGTACTACCCTAGGGGGGACTGAAGCTTTCTTT
CASSTTLGGTEAFF
>-|TRBJ2-2|TRBV4-1|-
TGCGCCAGCAGCACCCAGACGAACACCGGGGAGCTGTTTTTT
CASSTQTNTGELFF
>-|TRBJ1-6|TRBV6-5|TRBD1
TGTGCCAGCAGTCAGCGGGGACAGGGGTATTCACCCCTCCACTTT
CASSQRGQGYSPLHF
>-|TRBJ1-5|TRBV9|TRBD1
TGTGCCAGCAGCGCCGGACAGGCCTACAATCAGCCCCAGCATTTT
CASSAGQAYNQPQHF
>-|TRBJ2-6|TRBV19|-
TGTGCCAGTAGTACCATGACAGGATCTGGGGCCAACGTCCTGACTTTC
CASSTMTGSGANVLTF
>-|TRBJ2-3|TRBV14|-
TGTGCCAGCAGCCAAGTGTCCAGGGGCGGCGCAGATACGCAGTATTTT
CASSQVSRGGADTQYF
>-|TRBJ2-4|TRBV28|-
TGTGCCAGCAGCAAAAGGCAGGTAGCCAAAAACATTCAGTACTTC
CASSKRQVAKNIQYF
>-|TRBJ2-1|TRBV4-2|TRBD2
TGTGCCAGCAGCCAAGGGCGAGCGGGAGGGATGTCCAATGAGCAGTTCTTC
CASSQGRAGGMSNEQFF
>-|TRBJ1-1|TRBV6-2/TRBV6-3|TRBD1
TGTGCCAGCAGCCAAATACAGGGGGCGTTCAGGACTGAAGCTTTCTTT
CASSQIQGAFRTEAFF
>-|TRBJ1-2|TRBV7-8|TRBD1
TGTGCCAGCAGCTCGCGACAGGGCAATATGCATGGCTACACCTTC
CASSSRQGNMHGYTF
>few|TRBJ1-1|TRBV29-1|-
TGCAGCGTGCAGGTCGGGGGGGAGACTGAAGCTTTCTTT
CSVQVGGETEAFF
>-|TRBJ2-3|TRBV9|-
TGTGCCAGCAGCGTCAGTGGCGGGGCTACAGATACGCAGTATTTT
CASSVSGGATDTQYF
>-|TRBJ2-3|TRBV9|TRBD2
TGTGCCAGCAGCCCCCCGGGGACTAGCGGGGGGAATACGCAGTATTTT
CASSPPGTSGGNTQYF
>-|TRBJ1-5|TRBV2|TRBD1
TGTGCCAGCAGCCATGACAGGGGAGGTAATCAGCCCCAGCATTTT
CASSHDRGGNQPQHF
>once|TRBJ2-5|TRBV7-2|-
TGTGCCAGCAGCTTAGCGAGCAGAGGCCCTGGAGAGACCCAGTACTTC
CASSLASRGPGETQYF
>-|TRBJ2-7|TRBV7-8|-
TGTGCCAGCAGCCCCGGGACACCGTACGAGCAGTACTTC
CASSPGTPYEQYF
>-|TRBJ1-1|TRBV9|-
TGTGCCAGCAGCGCCAGGGAGTCCACTGAAGCTTTCTTT
CASSARESTEAFF
>-|TRBJ1-1|TRBV29-1|-
TGCGGAGGGGGTGGTGAAGCTTTCTTT
CGGGGEAFF
>-|TRBJ1-2|TRBV11-2|TRBD1
TGTGCCAGCAGCACCTCGGGACAGGGGGCGTTTGGCTACACCTTC
CASSTSGQGAFGYTF
>-|TRBJ1-6|TRBV3-1/TRBV3-2|-
TGTGCCAGCAGCCCCCTCGCGGGGCCGTTAACTAATTCACCCCTCCACTTT
CASSPLAGPLTNSPLHF
>-|TRBJ2-3|TRBV5-1|-
TGCGCCAGCAGCTTGGCCGTAGATACGCAGTATTTT
CASSLAVDTQYF
>-|TRBJ1-5|TRBV9|-
TGTGCCAGCAGCGTAGGTGAGGGGAGAGGTCAGCCCCAGCATTTT
CASSVGEGRGQPQHF
>-|TRBJ2-6|TRBV30|-
TGTGCCTGGAGCGCCTTTCATAGCTCTGGGGCCAACGTCCTGACTTTC
CAWSAFHSSGANVLTF
>-|TRBJ1-4|TRBV19|-
TGTGCCAGTAGTATAGGAGAATATAATGAAAAACTGTTTTTT
CASSIGEYNEKLFF
>-|TRBJ2-2|TRBV6-5|TRBD1
TGTGCCAGCAGGACAGGGGGCGATATCGGGGAGCTGTTTTTT
CASRTGGDIGELFF
>-|TRBJ1-1|TRBV7-3|TRBD1
TGTGCCAGCAGTCCGACAGGGTTGAACACTGAAGCTTTCTTT
CASSPTGLNTEAFF
>-|TRBJ2-7|TRBV10-3|TRBD1
TGTGCCATCAGTGCGGGACAGGGAACCTACGAGCAGTACTTC
CAISAGQGTYEQYF
>-|TRBJ1-2|TRBV9|-
TGTGCCAGCAGCCCCGGGTGGGGACGGAATAACTATGGCTACACCTTC
CASSPGWGRNNYGYTF
>-|TRBJ1-2|TRBV15|-
TGTGCCACCAGCCGAGGGGCGGTTGGCTACACCTTC
CATSRGAVGYTF
>-|TRBJ1-5|TRBV28|-
TGTGCCAGCACCACGGCGGGGAGTGCTCAGCCCCAGCATTTT
CASTTAGSAQPQHF